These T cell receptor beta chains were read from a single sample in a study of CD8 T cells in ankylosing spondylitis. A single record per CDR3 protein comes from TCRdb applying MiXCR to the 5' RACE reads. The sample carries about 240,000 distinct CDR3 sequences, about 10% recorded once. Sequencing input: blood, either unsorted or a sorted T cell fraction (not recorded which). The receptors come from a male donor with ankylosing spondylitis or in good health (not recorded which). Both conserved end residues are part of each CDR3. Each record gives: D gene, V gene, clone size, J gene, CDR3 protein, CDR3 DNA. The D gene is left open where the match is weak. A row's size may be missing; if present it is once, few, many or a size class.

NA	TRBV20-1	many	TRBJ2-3	CSARELGLGTDTQYF	TGCAGTGCTAGAGAACTCGGACTCGGCACAGATACGCAGTATTTT
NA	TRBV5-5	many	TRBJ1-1	CASSLGAGLGNTEAFF	TGTGCCAGCAGCCTCGGGGCAGGGCTAGGGAACACTGAAGCTTTCTTT
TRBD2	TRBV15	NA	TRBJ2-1	CATSRGRGGVSNEQFF	TGTGCCACCAGCAGAGGCCGGGGGGGAGTAAGCAATGAGCAGTTCTTC
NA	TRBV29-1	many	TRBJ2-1	CSVAGRAVDNEQFF	TGCAGCGTTGCGGGGCGGGCGGTAGACAATGAGCAGTTCTTC
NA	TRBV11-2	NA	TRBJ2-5	CTSSFNRAAKTQYF	TGTACCAGCAGCTTTAACAGGGCGGCGAAGACCCAGTACTTC
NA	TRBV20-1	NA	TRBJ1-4	CSAPIVQGGEKLFF	TGCAGTGCGCCAATCGTACAGGGAGGTGAAAAACTGTTTTTT
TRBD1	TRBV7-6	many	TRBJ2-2	CASSLAGTVNTGELFF	TGTGCCAGCAGCTTAGCGGGGACAGTAAACACCGGGGAGCTGTTTTTT
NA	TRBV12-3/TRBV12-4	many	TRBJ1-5	CASSQGPGDSNQPQHF	TGTGCCAGCAGCCAGGGCCCGGGGGATAGCAATCAGCCCCAGCATTTT
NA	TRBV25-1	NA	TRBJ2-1	CASSASGRGSSYNEQFF	TGTGCCAGCAGTGCCTCCGGAAGGGGGAGCTCCTACAATGAGCAGTTCTTC
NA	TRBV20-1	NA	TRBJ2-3	CSASSAGVSDTQYF	TGCAGTGCTTCTAGCGCCGGGGTGTCAGATACGCAGTATTTT
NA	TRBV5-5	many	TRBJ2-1	CASSGTGTIEQFF	TGTGCCAGCAGCGGTACCGGGACAATTGAGCAGTTCTTC
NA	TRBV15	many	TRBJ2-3	CATSVEGTTDTQYF	TGTGCCACCAGCGTCGAGGGCACCACAGATACGCAGTATTTT
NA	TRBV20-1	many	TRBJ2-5	CSADSSLQETQYF	TGCAGTGCTGACTCCAGTCTACAAGAGACCCAGTACTTC
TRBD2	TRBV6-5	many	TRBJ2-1	CASSYSPLAGGPSINNEQFF	TGTGCCAGCAGTTACTCTCCTTTAGCGGGAGGGCCGTCTATAAACAATGAGCAGTTCTTC
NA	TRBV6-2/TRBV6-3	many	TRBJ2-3	CASTTSGTDTQYF	TGTGCCAGTACGACTAGTGGAACAGATACGCAGTATTTT
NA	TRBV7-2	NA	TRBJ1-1	CASSQTGYTEAFF	TGTGCCAGCAGCCAAACAGGTTACACTGAAGCTTTCTTT
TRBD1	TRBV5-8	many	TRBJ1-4	CASSVMRQGEHEKLFF	TGTGCCAGCAGCGTTATGCGACAGGGAGAGCATGAAAAACTGTTTTTT
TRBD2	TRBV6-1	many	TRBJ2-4	CASTTQRTSGGGNIQYF	TGTGCCAGCACCACCCAAAGGACTAGCGGGGGAGGAAACATTCAGTACTTC
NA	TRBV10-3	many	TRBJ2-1	CAISEREGGLSYNEQFF	TGTGCCATCAGTGAGAGGGAGGGGGGTCTTAGCTACAATGAGCAGTTCTTC
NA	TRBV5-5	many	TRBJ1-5	CASSLGVNGNQPQHF	TGTGCCAGCAGCTTAGGGGTGAATGGCAATCAGCCCCAGCATTTT
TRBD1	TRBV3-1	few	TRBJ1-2	CASSQTGTANYGYTF	TGTGCCAGCAGCCAAACCGGGACAGCTAACTATGGCTACACCTTC
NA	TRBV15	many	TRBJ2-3	CATSRERGDSATDTQYF	TGTGCCACCAGCAGAGAGAGGGGGGACAGTGCTACAGATACGCAGTATTTT
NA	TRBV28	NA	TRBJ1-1	CASSTPFGQGDPEAFF	TGTGCCAGCAGCACGCCGTTCGGACAAGGGGACCCTGAAGCTTTCTTT
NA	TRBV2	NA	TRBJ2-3	CASSDDPATDTQYF	TGTGCCAGCAGTGATGACCCTGCCACAGATACGCAGTATTTT
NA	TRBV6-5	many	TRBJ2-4	CASSYGSDLAKNIQYF	TGTGCCAGCAGTTACGGGTCTGACCTAGCCAAAAACATTCAGTACTTC
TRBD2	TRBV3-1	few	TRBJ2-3	CASSQRGSSTDTQYF	TGTGCCAGCAGCCAACGCGGGAGCAGTACAGATACGCAGTATTTT
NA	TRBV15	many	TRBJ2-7	CATSRDLRGVNEQYF	TGTGCCACCAGCAGAGATCTCCGGGGTGTCAACGAGCAGTACTTC
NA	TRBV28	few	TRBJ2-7	CASSPRAEGYEQYF	TGTGCCAGCAGCCCTAGGGCCGAGGGATACGAGCAGTACTTC
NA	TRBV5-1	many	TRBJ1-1	CASSATTGMNTEAFF	TGCGCCAGCAGCGCAACAACAGGGATGAACACTGAAGCTTTCTTT
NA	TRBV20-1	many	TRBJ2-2	CSAKPLGGGDTGELFF	TGCAGTGCTAAACCTTTGGGAGGGGGCGACACCGGGGAGCTGTTTTTT
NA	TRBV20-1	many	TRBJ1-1	CSAEGGVMNTEAFF	TGCAGTGCCGAGGGGGGGGTCATGAACACTGAAGCTTTCTTT
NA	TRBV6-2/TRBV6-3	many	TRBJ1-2	CASMSGMLYGYTF	TGTGCCAGCATGTCCGGGATGCTCTATGGCTACACCTTC
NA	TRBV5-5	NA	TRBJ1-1	CASSMADTEAFF	TGTGCCAGCAGCATGGCAGACACTGAAGCTTTCTTT
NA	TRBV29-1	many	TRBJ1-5	CSVGDSHQPQHF	TGCAGCGTTGGAGACAGCCATCAGCCCCAGCATTTT
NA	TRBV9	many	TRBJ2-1	CASSPRLGNEQFF	TGTGCCAGCAGCCCCCGGTTGGGCAATGAGCAGTTCTTC
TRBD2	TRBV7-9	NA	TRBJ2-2	CASSSGRLPGELFF	TGTGCCAGCAGCTCCGGGAGGCTCCCCGGGGAGCTGTTTTTT
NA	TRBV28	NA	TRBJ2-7	CASSLYDTYEQYF	TGTGCCAGCAGTTTATACGACACCTACGAGCAGTACTTC
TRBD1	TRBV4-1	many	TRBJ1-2	CASSQVGQGAYGYTF	TGCGCCAGCAGCCAAGTTGGCCAGGGGGCCTACGGCTACACCTTC
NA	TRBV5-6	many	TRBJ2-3	CASSSNRDTQYF	TGTGCCAGCAGCAGTAACCGAGATACGCAGTATTTT
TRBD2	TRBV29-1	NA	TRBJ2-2	CSVGGTSGTGELFF	TGCAGCGTCGGCGGGACTAGTGGTACCGGGGAGCTGTTTTTT
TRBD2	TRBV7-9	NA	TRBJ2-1	CASSSPGLAGRDEQFF	TGTGCCAGCAGCTCTCCGGGACTAGCGGGAAGGGATGAGCAGTTCTTC
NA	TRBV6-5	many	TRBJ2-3	CASSYSPGPTDTQYF	TGTGCCAGCAGTTACTCCCCCGGTCCCACAGATACGCAGTATTTT
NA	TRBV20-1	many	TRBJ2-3	CSGRGGYGDTQYF	TGCAGTGGCAGGGGGGGGTACGGTGATACGCAGTATTTT
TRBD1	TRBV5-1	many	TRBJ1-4	CASSLGGTADEKLFF	TGCGCCAGCAGCTTGGGCGGGACAGCTGATGAAAAACTGTTTTTT
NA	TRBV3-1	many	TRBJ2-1	CASSSRDQRRGEQFF	TGTGCCAGCAGCTCCCGGGACCAACGACGGGGTGAGCAGTTCTTC
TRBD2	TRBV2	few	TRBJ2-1	CASMVAGEISYNEQFF	TGTGCCAGCATGGTAGCGGGAGAAATTTCCTACAATGAGCAGTTCTTC
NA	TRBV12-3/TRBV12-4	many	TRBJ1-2	CASSWAGGGYGYTF	TGTGCCAGCAGCTGGGCCGGGGGTGGCTATGGCTACACCTTC
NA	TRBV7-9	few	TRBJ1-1	CASSLETANTEAFF	TGTGCCAGCAGCTTAGAGACGGCGAACACTGAAGCTTTCTTT
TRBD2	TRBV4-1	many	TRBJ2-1	CASSQDPLAGGRNEQFF	TGCGCCAGCAGCCAAGATCCGCTAGCGGGGGGGCGAAATGAGCAGTTCTTC
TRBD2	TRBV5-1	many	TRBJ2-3	CASRRAGANLAGDTQYF	TGCGCCAGCAGACGAGCGGGAGCCAACCTTGCCGGAGATACGCAGTATTTT
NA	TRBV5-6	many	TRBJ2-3	CASSLSYREYTDTQYF	TGTGCCAGCAGCTTATCATACAGGGAATACACAGATACGCAGTATTTT
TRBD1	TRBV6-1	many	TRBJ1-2	CASSEAWTGLSYTF	TGTGCCAGCAGTGAAGCCTGGACAGGGCTTAGCTACACCTTC
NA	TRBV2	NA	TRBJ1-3	CASTPGPPFRNTIYF	TGTGCCAGCACCCCGGGACCCCCTTTCAGAAACACCATATATTTT
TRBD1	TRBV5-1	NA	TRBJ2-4	CASSLVRTGGVDIQYF	TGCGCCAGCAGCTTGGTGAGAACAGGGGGCGTAGACATTCAGTACTTC
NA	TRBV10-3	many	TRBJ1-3	CAIRTANSGNTIYF	TGTGCCATCAGGACCGCTAACTCTGGAAACACCATATATTTT
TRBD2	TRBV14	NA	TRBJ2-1	CASSQEAVGTILESSYNEQFF	TGTGCCAGCAGCCAAGAAGCAGTAGGGACTATTCTCGAGAGCTCCTACAATGAGCAGTTCTTC
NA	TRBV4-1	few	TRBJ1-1	CASSQGLRRTEAFF	TGCGCCAGCAGCCAAGGGTTAAGGCGAACTGAAGCTTTCTTT